This is a list of T cell receptor beta chains from one sample in a study of human T cells and chemical hapten exposure. A single record per CDR3 protein comes from TCRdb applying MiXCR to the RACE reads. The table has approximately 350,000 distinct CDR3 sequences, about 6.9% seen once. Material: whole blood, obtained in connection with sensitization to the hapten diphenylcyclopropenone (DPC). These TCRs come from a woman in her late teens or twenties with alopecia areata. Some clones in this sample may be carry-over from other donors' samples. Both conserved end residues are part of each CDR3. A D gene is named only where the DNA matches it firmly. Clone size, where shown, is once, few, many, or a class for clones that have expanded.

J gene: TRBJ1-1
clone size: many
V gene: TRBV14
D gene: -
CDR3 protein: CASSQVGASGTEAFF
CDR3 DNA: TGTGCCAGCAGCCAAGTGGGGGCCTCCGGCACTGAAGCTTTCTTT

J gene: TRBJ1-1
clone size: many
V gene: TRBV5-4
D gene: TRBD1
CDR3 protein: CASSPPTGTVSRDTEAFF
CDR3 DNA: TGTGCCAGCAGCCCACCGACCGGGACAGTAAGCAGGGACACTGAAGCTTTCTTT

J gene: TRBJ2-5
clone size: few
V gene: TRBV20-1
D gene: -
CDR3 protein: CSARDGDAYQETQYF
CDR3 DNA: TGCAGTGCTAGAGACGGGGACGCGTACCAAGAGACCCAGTACTTC

J gene: TRBJ2-3
clone size: few
V gene: TRBV7-8
D gene: -
CDR3 protein: CASSLARGASTDTQYF
CDR3 DNA: TGTGCCAGCAGCTTAGCCAGGGGGGCTAGCACAGATACGCAGTATTTT

J gene: TRBJ2-1
clone size: -
V gene: TRBV5-1
D gene: TRBD1
CDR3 protein: CASSRDRGGSYNEQFF
CDR3 DNA: TGCGCCAGCAGTCGCGACAGGGGTGGTTCCTACAATGAGCAGTTCTTC

J gene: TRBJ2-1
clone size: few
V gene: TRBV6-2/TRBV6-3
D gene: -
CDR3 protein: CASSTEPQDEQFF
CDR3 DNA: TGTGCCAGCAGCACCGAACCACAGGATGAGCAGTTCTTC

J gene: TRBJ1-6
clone size: many
V gene: TRBV3-1
D gene: -
CDR3 protein: CASSQAAVGPRSPLHF
CDR3 DNA: TGTGCCAGCAGCCAAGCAGCGGTAGGCCCCCGATCACCCCTCCACTTT

J gene: TRBJ2-3
clone size: few
V gene: TRBV24-1
D gene: TRBD1
CDR3 protein: CATSSSDRGRADTQYF
CDR3 DNA: TGTGCCACCAGTAGTTCGGACAGGGGGCGCGCAGATACGCAGTATTTT

J gene: TRBJ2-5
clone size: few
V gene: TRBV6-5
D gene: -
CDR3 protein: CASSYTGSSETQYF
CDR3 DNA: TGTGCCAGCAGTTATACGGGCTCATCAGAGACCCAGTACTTC

J gene: TRBJ2-2
clone size: -
V gene: TRBV6-4
D gene: TRBD1
CDR3 protein: CASSKTGVITGELFF
CDR3 DNA: TGTGCCAGCAGTAAGACAGGGGTGATCACCGGGGAGCTGTTTTTT

J gene: TRBJ2-5
clone size: many
V gene: TRBV20-1
D gene: -
CDR3 protein: CSTYSGTQYF
CDR3 DNA: TGCAGTACCTATTCAGGGACCCAGTACTTC

J gene: TRBJ1-5
clone size: few
V gene: TRBV12-3/TRBV12-4
D gene: -
CDR3 protein: CASKAGVQGNQPQHF
CDR3 DNA: TGTGCCAGCAAAGCCGGGGTTCAAGGTAATCAGCCCCAGCATTTT